The present T cell receptor (beta chain) was sequenced within a study of T cell repertoires in cytomegalovirus infection. As for the study in general: The public TCR beta signatures pointed to both CMV infection and matching HLA type.

TCRdb called the reads again in MiXCR, with one record for every CDR3 protein. The sample lists hundreds of thousands of distinct CDR3 sequences, about 39% occurring once. With 6 bases clipped from V and 1 base from J, the junction kept 7 bases outside the gene matches. Per germline, CDR1 SNHLY and CDR2 FYNNEI. CDR3 length: 15 amino acids. Concerning this clonotype itself: As yet, its antigen is unknown.

V usage is TRBV2 and J usage is TRBJ2-5, with 8 bases identical to TRBD2. The sequences come from cultured PBMCs, collected from culture after CMV antigen stimulation. The receptor's source is a human donor in good health (CMV status not recorded). Some clones in this sample may be carry-over from other donors' samples. This chain's CDR3 is CASSPLSGAQETQYF. The DNA of the CDR3 is TGTGCCAGCAGCCCCCTTAGCGGGGCCCAAGAGACCCAGTACTTC. Variable domain in full (rest from reference TRBV2 and TRBJ2-5): EPEVTQTPSHQVTQMGQEVILRCVPISNHLYFYWYRQILGQKVEFLVSFYNNEISEKSEIFDDQFSVERPDGSNFTLKIRSTKLEDSAMYFCASSPLSGAQETQYFGPGTRLLVL.